This T cell receptor (beta chain) was documented in a study of T cell responses to AZD1222 COVID-19 vaccine. This clone was observed once. Profiling relied on immunoSEQ multiplex PCR, and the TCRdb table lists in-frame clones only, not all of them. The sample lists roughly 200,000 clones; more than 90% were seen once. This clonotype was obtained from an adult who received the MenACWY meningococcal vaccine as a control. The starting material was peripheral blood, obtained 28 days after the second dose of the MenACWY control vaccine.

CDR3 in amino acids: CATSDFWGGNEQFF. The CDR3 bases are TGTGCCACCAGTGATTTTTGGGGAGGCAATGAGCAGTTCTTC. The chain carries TRBV24-1 and TRBJ2-1; possibly TRBD2 for D (6 bases). Per the germline V gene, CDR1 is KGHDR and CDR2 is SFDVKD. The CDR3 consists of 14 residues. V lost 1 base, J lost 6 bases, and 9 bases lay in between.